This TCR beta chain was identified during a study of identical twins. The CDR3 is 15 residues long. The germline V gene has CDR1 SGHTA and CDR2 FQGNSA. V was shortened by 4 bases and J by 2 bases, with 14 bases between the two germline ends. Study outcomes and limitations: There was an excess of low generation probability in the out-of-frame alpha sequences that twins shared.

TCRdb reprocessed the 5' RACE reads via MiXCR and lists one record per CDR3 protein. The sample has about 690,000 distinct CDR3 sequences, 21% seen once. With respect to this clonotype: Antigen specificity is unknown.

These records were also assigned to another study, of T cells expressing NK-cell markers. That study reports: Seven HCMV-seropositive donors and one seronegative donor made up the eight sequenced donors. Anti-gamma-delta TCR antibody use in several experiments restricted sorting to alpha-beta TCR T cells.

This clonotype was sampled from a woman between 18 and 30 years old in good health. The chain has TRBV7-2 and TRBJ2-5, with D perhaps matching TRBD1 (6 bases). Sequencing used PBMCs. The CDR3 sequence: CASSWGTPFQETQYF. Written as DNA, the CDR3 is TGTGCCAGCAGCTGGGGGACACCTTTTCAAGAGACCCAGTACTTC.